The 2 T cell receptor beta chains given below trace back to one sample, sequenced in a study of blood T cell repertoires in COVID-19. Sequencing was performed with immunoSEQ multiplex PCR; in TCRdb, only in-frame clones are kept and a portion is missing. The sample includes roughly 330,000 clones, around 87% of them seen just once. Sequencing was performed on PBMCs or T cells enriched from blood (not recorded which). These receptors all stem from a young woman who had recovered from COVID-19.

This chain links TRBV28 with TRBJ2-1; D is uncertain. There are 17 residues in the CDR3. Trimming removed 3 bases from V and 0 bases from J, with 15 bases in between. Germline CDR1 MDHEN, CDR2 SYDVKM. DNA for the CDR3: TGTGCCAGCAGTTTCTACAGCCACATTAGCTCCTACAATGAGCAGTTCTTC. It translates to CASSFYSHISSYNEQFF. Full variable domain (outside the CDR3, taken from reference TRBV28 and TRBJ2-1): DVKVTQSSRYLVKRTGEKVFLECVQDMDHENMFWYRQDPGLGLRLIYFSYDVKMKEKGDIPEGYSVSREKKERFSLILESASTNQTSMYLCASSFYSHISSYNEQFFGPGTRLTVL.

The chain combines TRBV7-2 with TRBJ1-2; 9 positions agree with TRBD1. CDR3 length: 14 amino acids. In germline, CDR1 is SGHTA, CDR2 FQGNSA. Trimming cost V 4 bases and J 3 bases; bases outside gene matches: 3. CDR3 loop: CASSSRTGDYGYTF. CDR3 sequence (DNA): TGTGCCAGCAGCTCGAGGACAGGGGACTATGGCTACACCTTC. The entire variable domain, with the rest obtained from reference TRBV7-2 and TRBJ1-2, is as follows: GAGVSQSPSNKVTEKGKDVELRCDPISGHTALYWYRQSLGQGLEFLIYFQGNSAPDKSGLPSDRFSAERTGGSVSTLTIQRTQQEDSAVYLCASSSRTGDYGYTFGSGTRLTVV.